These T cell receptor beta chains were read from a single sample in a study of cytomegalovirus exposure and HLA in healthy donors. Assay used: immunoSEQ multiplex PCR; TCRdb lists only in-frame clones, some missing. The table shows 150,000 to 200,000 clones, with under 80% occurring only once. The sequencing sample was made of PBMCs. The receptors were gathered from a female donor in good health and CMV-seronegative. The CDR3 runs from the conserved cysteine through the conserved F or W. D genes are given only for firm matches. Clone size is stated in some rows and not others, as once, few, many or a class when expanded.

j_gene: TRBJ1-5
abundance: .
d_gene: TRBD1
v_gene: TRBV7-8
CDR3aa: CASSPRRVGTGGPQHF
CDR3nt: TGTGCCAGCAGCCCACGAAGGGTAGGGACAGGGGGCCCCCAGCATTTT

j_gene: TRBJ1-1
abundance: .
d_gene: .
v_gene: TRBV30
CDR3aa: CAWSEEFSEAFF
CDR3nt: TGTGCCTGGAGTGAGGAGTTTTCTGAAGCTTTCTTT

j_gene: TRBJ1-3
abundance: .
d_gene: TRBD1
v_gene: TRBV9
CDR3aa: CASSVGELTGDGNTIYF
CDR3nt: TGTGCCAGCAGCGTAGGCGAACTAACAGGGGACGGAAACACCATATATTTT

j_gene: TRBJ1-1
abundance: .
d_gene: .
v_gene: TRBV11-1
CDR3aa: CASSFWGVTEAFF
CDR3nt: TGTGCCAGCAGCTTTTGGGGGGTCACTGAAGCTTTCTTT

j_gene: TRBJ2-1
abundance: .
d_gene: TRBD2
v_gene: TRBV5-1
CDR3aa: CASKLAGGKYNEQFF
CDR3nt: TGCGCCAGCAAACTAGCGGGGGGAAAATACAATGAGCAGTTCTTC

j_gene: TRBJ1-4
abundance: .
d_gene: TRBD1
v_gene: TRBV5-1
CDR3aa: CASSLGRKSSGQGIGKLFF
CDR3nt: TGCGCCAGCAGCTTGGGGAGGAAATCTTCTGGACAGGGAATAGGAAAACTGTTTTTT

j_gene: TRBJ1-5
abundance: .
d_gene: TRBD1
v_gene: TRBV5-1
CDR3aa: CASSSLPGQGISPQHF
CDR3nt: TGCGCCAGCAGCTCTTTACCGGGACAGGGAATCTCGCCCCAGCATTTT

j_gene: TRBJ2-2
abundance: .
d_gene: TRBD2
v_gene: TRBV5-1
CDR3aa: CASSPIAGGPGELFF
CDR3nt: TGCGCCAGCAGCCCTATAGCGGGGGGGCCCGGGGAGCTGTTTTTT

j_gene: TRBJ2-2
abundance: .
d_gene: .
v_gene: TRBV9
CDR3aa: CASSPLQGNTGELFF
CDR3nt: TGTGCCAGCAGCCCACTACAGGGGAACACCGGGGAGCTGTTTTTT

j_gene: TRBJ2-2
abundance: .
d_gene: .
v_gene: TRBV9
CDR3aa: CASSVDGYGELFF
CDR3nt: TGTGCCAGCAGCGTAGACGGGTACGGGGAACTGTTTTTT

j_gene: TRBJ2-3
abundance: .
d_gene: TRBD2
v_gene: TRBV11-1
CDR3aa: CASGTSGITDTQYF
CDR3nt: TGTGCCAGTGGGACTAGCGGTATCACAGATACGCAGTATTTT

j_gene: TRBJ2-3
abundance: .
d_gene: .
v_gene: TRBV13
CDR3aa: CASSLVGANTDTQYF
CDR3nt: TGTGCCAGCAGCTTAGTGGGGGCGAACACAGATACGCAGTATTTT

j_gene: TRBJ2-1
abundance: .
d_gene: TRBD2
v_gene: TRBV19
CDR3aa: CASCRGLGAGSYNEQFF
CDR3nt: TGTGCCAGTTGCCGGGGACTAGGGGCGGGGTCCTACAATGAGCAGTTCTTC

j_gene: TRBJ2-7
abundance: .
d_gene: .
v_gene: TRBV5-1
CDR3aa: CASSEGGDEQYF
CDR3nt: TGCGCCAGCAGCGAAGGTGGAGACGAGCAGTACTTC

j_gene: TRBJ1-2
abundance: .
d_gene: TRBD1
v_gene: TRBV28
CDR3aa: CASSSGTGEGGYTF
CDR3nt: TGTGCCAGCAGTTCCGGGACAGGGGAGGGTGGCTACACCTTC

j_gene: TRBJ1-2
abundance: .
d_gene: .
v_gene: TRBV4-2
CDR3aa: CASSQDLQGERYTF
CDR3nt: TGTGCCAGCAGCCAAGATCTACAGGGCGAGCGCTACACCTTC

j_gene: TRBJ1-2
abundance: .
d_gene: .
v_gene: TRBV2
CDR3aa: CASTEQRYYGYTF
CDR3nt: TGTGCCAGCACCGAACAGAGATACTATGGCTACACCTTC

j_gene: TRBJ2-7
abundance: once
d_gene: TRBD1
v_gene: TRBV7-6
CDR3aa: CASSLDRGIAYEQYF
CDR3nt: TGTGCCAGCAGCTTGGACAGGGGGATAGCCTACGAGCAGTACTTC

j_gene: TRBJ1-3
abundance: .
d_gene: TRBD1
v_gene: TRBV30
CDR3aa: CAWSTRDRSSGNTIYF
CDR3nt: TGTGCCTGGAGTACGAGGGACAGGAGCTCTGGAAACACCATATATTTT

j_gene: TRBJ1-1
abundance: .
d_gene: .
v_gene: TRBV9
CDR3aa: CASSPQGGRTEAFF
CDR3nt: TGTGCCAGCAGCCCCCAGGGAGGACGCACTGAAGCTTTCTTT

j_gene: TRBJ2-1
abundance: few
d_gene: TRBD2
v_gene: TRBV7-3
CDR3aa: CASSLHGGIYEQFF
CDR3nt: TGTGCCAGCAGCTTACACGGGGGGATCTATGAGCAGTTCTTC

j_gene: TRBJ1-2
abundance: .
d_gene: .
v_gene: TRBV29-1
CDR3aa: CSVVQDPRGSYGYTF
CDR3nt: TGCAGCGTTGTCCAGGACCCAAGAGGGTCTTATGGCTACACCTTC

j_gene: TRBJ1-5
abundance: .
d_gene: .
v_gene: TRBV2
CDR3aa: CASNWGMDSGSLNQPQHF
CDR3nt: TGTGCCAGCAATTGGGGGATGGACAGCGGGAGTCTCAATCAGCCCCAGCATTTT

j_gene: TRBJ2-5
abundance: .
d_gene: .
v_gene: TRBV7-2
CDR3aa: CASSLDQGGQETQYF
CDR3nt: TGTGCCAGCAGCTTAGATCAGGGGGGTCAAGAGACCCAGTACTTC

j_gene: TRBJ2-7
abundance: .
d_gene: TRBD1
v_gene: TRBV4-1
CDR3aa: CASSQNRDSPYEQYF
CDR3nt: TGCGCCAGCAGCCAAAACCGGGACAGCCCCTACGAGCAGTACTTC

j_gene: TRBJ1-5
abundance: .
d_gene: .
v_gene: TRBV19
CDR3aa: CASSMTHNQPQHF
CDR3nt: TGTGCCAGTAGTATGACACACAATCAGCCCCAGCATTTT